This T cell receptor (beta chain) was recorded in a study of beta chain features in type 1 diabetes. Sequencing targeted expressed TCRB transcripts, as all isolated RNA had been reverse transcribed. The data were produced by immunoSEQ multiplex PCR, yet TCRdb's version contains in-frame clones alone and is incomplete. In the table there are around 280,000 clones, over 12% of which are singletons. V lost 7 bases and J lost 0, with 6 bases in between. The V gene's germline CDR1 is SQVTM and CDR2 ANQGSEA. The CDR3 covers 11 residues. Worth noting for this clone: Its antigen is currently unknown.

Findings and limits, study-wide: TCRB CDR3s from Type 1 diabetes patients were moderately but significantly shorter in all four CD4+ subsets.

This receptor was obtained from a man aged 18-30 years with type 1 diabetes. Sequenced material: naive CD4+ T cells from blood. The chain recombines TRBV29-1 with TRBJ1-1; D is unclear. The CDR3 loop is CSGVLNTEAFF. The CDR3 DNA reads TGCAGCGGAGTGTTGAACACTGAAGCTTTCTTT. The full variable domain, in which reference TRBV29-1 and TRBJ1-1 provide the parts outside the CDR3, is SAVISQKPSRDICQRGTSLTIQCQVDSQVTMMFWYRQQPGQSLTLIATANQGSEATYESGFVIDKFPISRPNLTFSTLTVSNMSPEDSSIYLCSGVLNTEAFFGQGTRLTVV.